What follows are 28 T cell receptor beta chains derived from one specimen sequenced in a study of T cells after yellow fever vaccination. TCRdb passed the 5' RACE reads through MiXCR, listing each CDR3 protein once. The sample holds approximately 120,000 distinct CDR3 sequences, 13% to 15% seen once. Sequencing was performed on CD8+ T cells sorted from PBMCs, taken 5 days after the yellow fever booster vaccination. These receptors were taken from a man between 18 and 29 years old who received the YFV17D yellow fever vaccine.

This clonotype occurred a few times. The DNA for the CDR3 is TGTGCCAGCAGCCAAAGGGGACCAGGCGACTACGAGCAGTACTTC. This gives the protein CASSQRGPGDYEQYF. V usage is TRBV3-1 and J usage is TRBJ2-7; either TRBD1 or TRBD2 may fit D (5 bases each). This CDR3 is built from 15 residues. Deletions cut 2 bases from V and 3 bases from J, with 14 bases between. Germline values: CDR1 LGHDT, CDR2 YNNKEL (reference sequence).

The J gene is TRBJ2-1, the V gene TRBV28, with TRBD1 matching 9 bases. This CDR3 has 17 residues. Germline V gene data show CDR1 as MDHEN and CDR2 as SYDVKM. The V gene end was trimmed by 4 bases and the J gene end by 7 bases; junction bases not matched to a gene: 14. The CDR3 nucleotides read TGTGCCAGCAGTTCCTCTCACCGGGACAGGGCGAAGAATGAGCAGTTCTTC. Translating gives CASSSSHRDRAKNEQFF.

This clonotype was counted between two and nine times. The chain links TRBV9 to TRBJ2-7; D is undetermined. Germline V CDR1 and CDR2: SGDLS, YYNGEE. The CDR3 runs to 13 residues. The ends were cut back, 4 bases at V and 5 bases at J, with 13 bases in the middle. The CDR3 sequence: CASSPGFSHEQYF. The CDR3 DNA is TGTGCCAGCAGCCCCGGGTTTTCCCACGAGCAGTACTTC.

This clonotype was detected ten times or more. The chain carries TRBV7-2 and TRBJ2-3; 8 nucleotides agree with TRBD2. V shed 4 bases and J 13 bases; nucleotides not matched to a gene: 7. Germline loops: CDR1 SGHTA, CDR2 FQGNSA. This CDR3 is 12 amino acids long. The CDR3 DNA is TGTGCCAGCAGCTCAAGTAGCGGGGCGGAGTATTTT. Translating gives CASSSSSGAEYF.

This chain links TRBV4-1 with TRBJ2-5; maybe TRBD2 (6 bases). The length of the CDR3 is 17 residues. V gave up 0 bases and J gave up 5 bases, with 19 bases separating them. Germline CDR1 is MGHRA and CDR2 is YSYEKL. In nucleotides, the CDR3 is TGCGCCAGCAGCCAAGAGGGAGGTGGATTAGGATGGGAGACCCAGTACTTC. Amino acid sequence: CASSQEGGGLGWETQYF.

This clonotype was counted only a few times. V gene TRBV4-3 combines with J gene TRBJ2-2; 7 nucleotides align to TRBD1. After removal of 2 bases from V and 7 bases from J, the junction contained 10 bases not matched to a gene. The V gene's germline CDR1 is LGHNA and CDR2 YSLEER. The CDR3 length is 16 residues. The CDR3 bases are TGCGCCAGCAGCCAAAAAACAACAGGGGACGTCGGGGAGCTGTTTTTT. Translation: CASSQKTTGDVGELFF.

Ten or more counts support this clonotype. CDR3 region: CASSSYEQYF. For the CDR3, the DNA is TGTGCCAGCAGCTCCTACGAGCAGTACTTC. V gene TRBV5-7 combines with J gene TRBJ2-7; no clear D gene. TRBV5-7 falls under the ORF class, with uncertain function. This CDR3 has 10 residues. V shed 3 bases and J shed 2 bases, with 0 bases lying between them.

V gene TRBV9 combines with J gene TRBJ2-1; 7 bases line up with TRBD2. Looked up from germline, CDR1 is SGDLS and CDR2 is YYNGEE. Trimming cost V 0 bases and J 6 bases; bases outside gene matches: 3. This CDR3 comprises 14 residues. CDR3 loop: CASSVGPGGNEQFF. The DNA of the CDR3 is TGTGCCAGCAGCGTAGGTCCGGGGGGCAATGAGCAGTTCTTC.

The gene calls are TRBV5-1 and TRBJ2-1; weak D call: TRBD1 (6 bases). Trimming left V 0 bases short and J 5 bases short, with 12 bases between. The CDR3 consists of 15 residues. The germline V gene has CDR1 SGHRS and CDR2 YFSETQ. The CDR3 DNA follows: TGCGCCAGCAGCTTGGTCCCACGACAGGACAATGAGCAGTTCTTC. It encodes CASSLVPRQDNEQFF.

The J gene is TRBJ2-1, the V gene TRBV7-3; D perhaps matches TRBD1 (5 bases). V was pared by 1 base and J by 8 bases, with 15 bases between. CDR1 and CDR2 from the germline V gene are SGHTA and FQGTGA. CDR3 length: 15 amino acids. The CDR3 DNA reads TGTGCCAGCAGCTTAAGGCAGGGCGAAGAGGATGAGCAGTTCTTC. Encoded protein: CASSLRQGEEDEQFF.

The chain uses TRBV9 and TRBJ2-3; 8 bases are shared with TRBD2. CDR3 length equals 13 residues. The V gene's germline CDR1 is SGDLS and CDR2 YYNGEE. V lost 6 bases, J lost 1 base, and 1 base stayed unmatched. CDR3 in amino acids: CASTGGGTDTQYF. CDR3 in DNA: TGTGCCAGCACGGGGGGGGGCACAGATACGCAGTATTTT.

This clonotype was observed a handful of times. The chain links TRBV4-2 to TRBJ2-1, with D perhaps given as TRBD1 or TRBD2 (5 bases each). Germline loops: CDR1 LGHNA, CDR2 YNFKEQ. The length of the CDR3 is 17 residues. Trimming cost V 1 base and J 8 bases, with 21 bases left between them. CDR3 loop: CASSQVLFSGTDDEQFF. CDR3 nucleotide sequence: TGTGCCAGCAGCCAAGTTCTTTTTTCTGGGACGGATGATGAGCAGTTCTTC.

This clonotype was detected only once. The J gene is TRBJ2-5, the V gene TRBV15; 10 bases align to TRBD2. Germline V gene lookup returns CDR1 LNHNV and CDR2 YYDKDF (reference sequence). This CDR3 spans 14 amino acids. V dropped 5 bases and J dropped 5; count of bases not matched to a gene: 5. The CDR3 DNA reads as TGTGCCACCAGCGTGCGGGGACTAGCGGAGACCCAGTACTTC. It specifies CATSVRGLAETQYF.

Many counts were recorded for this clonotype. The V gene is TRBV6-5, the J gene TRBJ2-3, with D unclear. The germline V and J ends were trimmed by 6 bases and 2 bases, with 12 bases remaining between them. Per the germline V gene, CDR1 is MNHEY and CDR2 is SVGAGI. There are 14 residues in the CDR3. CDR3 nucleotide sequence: TGTGCCAGCAGAAGACTTAGTTTCACAGATACGCAGTATTTT. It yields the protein CASRRLSFTDTQYF.

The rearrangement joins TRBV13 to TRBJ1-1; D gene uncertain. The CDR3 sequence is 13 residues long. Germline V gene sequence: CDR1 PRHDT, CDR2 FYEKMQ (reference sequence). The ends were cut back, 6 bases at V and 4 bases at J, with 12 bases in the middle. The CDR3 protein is CASSLLGVTEAFF. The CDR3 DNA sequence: TGTGCCAGCAGTCTACTTGGGGTCACTGAAGCTTTCTTT.

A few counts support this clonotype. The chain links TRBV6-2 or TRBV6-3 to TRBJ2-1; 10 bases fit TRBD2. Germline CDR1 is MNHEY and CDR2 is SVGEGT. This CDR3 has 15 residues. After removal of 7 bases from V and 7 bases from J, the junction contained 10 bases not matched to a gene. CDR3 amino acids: CASTARSGGRNEQFF. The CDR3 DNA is TGTGCCAGCACTGCACGTAGCGGGGGGCGTAATGAGCAGTTCTTC.

The DNA for the CDR3 is TGTGCCAGCAGTTTATCTGGTCAGGGAAGCCTCGAGCAGTACTTC. This sequence encodes CASSLSGQGSLEQYF. The V and J genes are TRBV27 and TRBJ2-7; possible D gene TRBD1, 5 bases. Trimming cost V 0 bases and J 6 bases, with 15 bases left between them. CDR1 and CDR2 from the germline V gene are MNHEY and SMNVEV (reference sequence). The CDR3 has 15 residues.

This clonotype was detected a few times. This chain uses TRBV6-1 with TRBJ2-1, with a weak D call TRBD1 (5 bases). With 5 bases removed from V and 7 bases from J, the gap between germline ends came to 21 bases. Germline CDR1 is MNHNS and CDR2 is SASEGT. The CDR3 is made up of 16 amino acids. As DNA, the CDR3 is TGTGCCAGCAGTACCCCGGGCCTTCAGGGAAAAAATGAGCAGTTCTTC. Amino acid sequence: CASSTPGLQGKNEQFF.

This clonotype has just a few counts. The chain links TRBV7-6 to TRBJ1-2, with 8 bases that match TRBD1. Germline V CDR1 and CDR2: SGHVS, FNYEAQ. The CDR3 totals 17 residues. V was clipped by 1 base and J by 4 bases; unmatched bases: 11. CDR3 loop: CASSLGTGWDVGYGYTF. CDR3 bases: TGTGCCAGCAGCTTAGGGACAGGGTGGGATGTCGGCTATGGCTACACCTTC.

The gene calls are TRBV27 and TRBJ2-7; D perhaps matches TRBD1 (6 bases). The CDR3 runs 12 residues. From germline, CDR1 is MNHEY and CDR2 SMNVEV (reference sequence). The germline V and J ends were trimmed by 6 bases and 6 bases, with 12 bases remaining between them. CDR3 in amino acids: CASSTSGVEQYF. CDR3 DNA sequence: TGTGCCAGCAGCACCTCAGGGGTCGAGCAGTACTTC.

Written as DNA, the CDR3 is TGTGCCAGCAGCTTAATGAGCCAGGCATCACTTTTTAATGAAAAACTGTTTTTT. It translates to CASSLMSQASLFNEKLFF. The chain links TRBV7-8 to TRBJ1-4; D remains unclear. The germline gives CDR1 SGHVS, CDR2 FQNEAQ. This CDR3 is built from 18 residues. V dropped 2 bases and J dropped 4 bases, with 20 bases sitting between them.

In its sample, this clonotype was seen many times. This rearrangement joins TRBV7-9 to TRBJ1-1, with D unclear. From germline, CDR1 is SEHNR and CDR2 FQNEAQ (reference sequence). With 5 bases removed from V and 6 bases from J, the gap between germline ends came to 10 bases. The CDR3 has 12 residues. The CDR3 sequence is CASSTTGAEAFF. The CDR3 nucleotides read TGTGCCAGCAGCACCACGGGTGCTGAAGCTTTCTTT.

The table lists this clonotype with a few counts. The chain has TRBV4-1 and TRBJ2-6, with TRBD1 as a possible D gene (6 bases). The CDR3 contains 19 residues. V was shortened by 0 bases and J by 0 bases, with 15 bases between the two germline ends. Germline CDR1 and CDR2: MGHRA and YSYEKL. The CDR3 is CASSQEGHAIHSGANVLTF. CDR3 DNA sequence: TGCGCCAGCAGCCAAGAGGGACACGCCATACACTCTGGGGCCAACGTCCTGACTTTC.

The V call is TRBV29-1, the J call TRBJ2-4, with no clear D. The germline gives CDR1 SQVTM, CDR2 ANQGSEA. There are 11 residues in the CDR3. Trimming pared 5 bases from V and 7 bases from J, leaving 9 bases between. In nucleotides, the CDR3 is TGCAGCGTTCTGGGTGGGAACATTCAGTACTTC. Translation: CSVLGGNIQYF.

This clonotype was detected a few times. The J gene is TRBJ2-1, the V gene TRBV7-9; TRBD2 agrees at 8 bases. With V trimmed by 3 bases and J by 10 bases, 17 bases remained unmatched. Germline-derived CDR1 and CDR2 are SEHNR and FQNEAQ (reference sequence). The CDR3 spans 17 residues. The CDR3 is CASSLSGREPVNPEQFF. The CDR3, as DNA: TGTGCCAGCAGCTTGTCCGGGAGGGAGCCGGTCAATCCCGAGCAGTTCTTC.

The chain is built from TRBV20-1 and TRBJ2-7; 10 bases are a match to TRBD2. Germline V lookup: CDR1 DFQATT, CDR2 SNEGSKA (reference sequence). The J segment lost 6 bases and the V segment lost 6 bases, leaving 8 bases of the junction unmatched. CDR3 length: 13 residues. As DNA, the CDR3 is TGCAGTGCCAGGCCCCGGACTAGCGGCGAGCAGTACTTC. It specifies CSARPRTSGEQYF.

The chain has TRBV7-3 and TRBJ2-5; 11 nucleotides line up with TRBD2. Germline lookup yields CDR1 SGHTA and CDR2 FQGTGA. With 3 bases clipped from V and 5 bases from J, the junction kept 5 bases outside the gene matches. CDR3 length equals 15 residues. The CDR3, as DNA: TGTGCCAGCAGCTTCGTAGCGGGGGGGCTCGAGACCCAGTACTTC. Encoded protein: CASSFVAGGLETQYF.

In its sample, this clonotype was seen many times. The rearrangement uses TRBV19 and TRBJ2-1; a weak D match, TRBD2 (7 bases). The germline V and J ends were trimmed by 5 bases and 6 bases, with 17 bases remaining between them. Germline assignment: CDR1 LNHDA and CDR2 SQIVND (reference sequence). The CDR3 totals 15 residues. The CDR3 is CASSVRDKRGNEQFF. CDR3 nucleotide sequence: TGTGCCAGTAGTGTCCGGGACAAGCGGGGCAATGAGCAGTTCTTC.